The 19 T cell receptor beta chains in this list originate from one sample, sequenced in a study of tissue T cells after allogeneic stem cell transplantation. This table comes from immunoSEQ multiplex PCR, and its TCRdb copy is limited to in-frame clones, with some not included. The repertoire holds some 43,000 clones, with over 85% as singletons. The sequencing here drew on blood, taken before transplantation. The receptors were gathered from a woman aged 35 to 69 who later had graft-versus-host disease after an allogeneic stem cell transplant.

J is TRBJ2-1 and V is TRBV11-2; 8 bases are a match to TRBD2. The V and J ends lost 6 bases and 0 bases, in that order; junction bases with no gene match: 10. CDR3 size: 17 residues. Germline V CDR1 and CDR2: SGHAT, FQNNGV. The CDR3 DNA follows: TGTGCCAGCAGTCGACTTAGCGGGACCGGCTCCTACAATGAGCAGTTCTTC. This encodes CASSRLSGTGSYNEQFF.

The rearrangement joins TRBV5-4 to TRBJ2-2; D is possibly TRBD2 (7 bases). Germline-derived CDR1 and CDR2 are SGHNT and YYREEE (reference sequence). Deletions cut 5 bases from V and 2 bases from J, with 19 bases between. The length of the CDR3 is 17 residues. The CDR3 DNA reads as TGTGCCAGCAGTAGGGGGAGTAGCGGGTTAAACACCGGGGAGCTGTTTTTT. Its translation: CASSRGSSGLNTGELFF. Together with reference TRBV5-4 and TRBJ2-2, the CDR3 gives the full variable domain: ETGVTQSPTHLIKTRGQQVTLRCSSQSGHNTVSWYQQALGQGPQFIFQYYREEENGRGNFPPRFSGLQFPNYSSELNVNALELDDSALYLCASSRGSSGLNTGELFFGEGSRLTVL.

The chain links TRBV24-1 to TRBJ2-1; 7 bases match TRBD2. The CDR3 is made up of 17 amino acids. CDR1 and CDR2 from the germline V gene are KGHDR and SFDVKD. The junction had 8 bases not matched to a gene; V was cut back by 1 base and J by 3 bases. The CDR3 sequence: CATSDFNGGSIYNEQFF. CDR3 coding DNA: TGTGCCACCAGTGATTTTAACGGGGGGAGCATCTACAATGAGCAGTTCTTC.

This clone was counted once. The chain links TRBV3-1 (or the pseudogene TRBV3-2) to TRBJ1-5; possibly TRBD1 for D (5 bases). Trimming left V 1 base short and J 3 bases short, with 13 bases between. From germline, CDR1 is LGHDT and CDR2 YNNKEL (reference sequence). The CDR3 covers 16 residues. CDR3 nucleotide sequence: TGTGCCAGCAGCCAAGGAGGGCGGGGACCCAATCAGCCCCAGCATTTT. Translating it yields CASSQGGRGPNQPQHF.

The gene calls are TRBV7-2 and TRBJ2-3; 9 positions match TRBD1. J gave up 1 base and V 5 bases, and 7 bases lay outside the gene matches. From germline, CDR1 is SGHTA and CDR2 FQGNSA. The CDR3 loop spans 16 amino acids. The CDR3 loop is CASSLSRDRGTDTQYF. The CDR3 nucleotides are TGTGCCAGCAGCCTCTCCCGGGACAGGGGCACAGATACGCAGTATTTT.

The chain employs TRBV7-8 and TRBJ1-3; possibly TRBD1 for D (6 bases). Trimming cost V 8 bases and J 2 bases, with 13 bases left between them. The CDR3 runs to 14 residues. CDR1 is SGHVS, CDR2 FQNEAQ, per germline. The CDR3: CASWRGAAGNTIYF. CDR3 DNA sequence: TGTGCCAGCTGGAGGGGGGCTGCTGGAAACACCATATATTTT. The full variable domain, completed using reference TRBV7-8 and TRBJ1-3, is GAGVSQSPRYKVAKRGQDVALRCDPISGHVSLFWYQQALGQGPEFLTYFQNEAQLDKSGLPSDRFFAERPEGSVSTLKIQRTQQEDSAVYLCASWRGAAGNTIYFGEGSWLTVV.

CDR3 protein: CASSHGTSGSDTQYF. The CDR3 bases are TGTGCCAGCAGCCACGGGACTAGCGGGTCAGATACGCAGTATTTT. J is TRBJ2-3 and V is TRBV7-9; 12 nucleotides line up with TRBD2. CDR3 length: 15 amino acids. Germline V lookup: CDR1 SEHNR, CDR2 FQNEAQ (reference sequence). V dropped 5 bases and J dropped 4; count of bases not matched to a gene: 4.

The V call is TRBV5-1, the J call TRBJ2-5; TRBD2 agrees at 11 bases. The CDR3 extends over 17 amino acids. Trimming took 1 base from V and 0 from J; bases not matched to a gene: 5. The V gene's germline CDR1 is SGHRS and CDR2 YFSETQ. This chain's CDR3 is CASSLPGTSGYQETQYF. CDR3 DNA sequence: TGCGCCAGCAGCTTGCCTGGGACTAGCGGATACCAAGAGACCCAGTACTTC.

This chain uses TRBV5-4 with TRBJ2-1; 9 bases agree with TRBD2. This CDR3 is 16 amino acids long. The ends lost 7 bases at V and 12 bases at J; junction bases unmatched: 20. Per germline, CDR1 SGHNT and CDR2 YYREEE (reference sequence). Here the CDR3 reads CASEIGAGGRFKRQFF. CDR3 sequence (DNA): TGTGCCAGCGAAATTGGTGCGGGAGGGCGGTTTAAGCGGCAGTTCTTC.

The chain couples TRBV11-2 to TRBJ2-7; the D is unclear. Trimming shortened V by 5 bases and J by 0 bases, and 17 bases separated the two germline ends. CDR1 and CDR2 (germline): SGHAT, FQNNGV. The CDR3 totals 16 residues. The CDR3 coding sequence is TGTGCCAGCAGCGTGATCCGCAGGAAAAGCTCCTACGAGCAGTACTTC. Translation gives CASSVIRRKSSYEQYF.

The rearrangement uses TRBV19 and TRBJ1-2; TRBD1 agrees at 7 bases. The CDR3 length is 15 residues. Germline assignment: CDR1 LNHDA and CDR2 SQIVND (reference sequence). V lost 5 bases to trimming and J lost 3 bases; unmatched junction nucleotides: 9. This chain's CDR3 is CASSPGTELYYGYTF. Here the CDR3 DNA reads TGTGCCAGTAGTCCAGGGACAGAACTTTACTATGGCTACACCTTC.

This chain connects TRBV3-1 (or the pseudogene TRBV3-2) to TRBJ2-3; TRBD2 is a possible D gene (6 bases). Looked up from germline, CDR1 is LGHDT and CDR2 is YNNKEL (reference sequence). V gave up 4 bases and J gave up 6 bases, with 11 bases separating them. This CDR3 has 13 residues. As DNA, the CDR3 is TGTGCCAGCAGCCGTAGCGGAGCGGATACGCAGTATTTT. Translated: CASSRSGADTQYF.

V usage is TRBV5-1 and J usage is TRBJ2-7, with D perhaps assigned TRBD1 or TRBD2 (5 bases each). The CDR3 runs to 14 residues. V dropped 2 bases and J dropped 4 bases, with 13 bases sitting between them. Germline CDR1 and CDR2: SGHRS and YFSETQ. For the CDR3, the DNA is TGCGCCAGCAGCTTTCTCGGGGACCCGTACGAGCAGTACTTC. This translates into CASSFLGDPYEQYF.

CDR3 protein: CSAPRGDGAFF. The CDR3 region has the DNA TGCAGTGCTCCGCGGGGGGACGGAGCTTTCTTT. The V gene is TRBV20-1, the J gene TRBJ1-1; D is perhaps TRBD1 (5 bases). From germline, CDR1 is DFQATT and CDR2 SNEGSKA (reference sequence). V gave up 5 bases and J gave up 10 bases, with 14 bases separating them. The CDR3 consists of 11 residues.

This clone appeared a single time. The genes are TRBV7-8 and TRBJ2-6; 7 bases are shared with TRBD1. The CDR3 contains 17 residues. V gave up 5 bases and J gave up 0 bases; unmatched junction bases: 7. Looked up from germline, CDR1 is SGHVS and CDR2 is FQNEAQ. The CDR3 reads CASSPDRVTSGANVLTF. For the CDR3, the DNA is TGTGCCAGCAGCCCCGACAGGGTAACCTCTGGGGCCAACGTCCTGACTTTC. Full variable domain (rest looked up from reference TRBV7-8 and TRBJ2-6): GAGVSQSPRYKVAKRGQDVALRCDPISGHVSLFWYQQALGQGPEFLTYFQNEAQLDKSGLPSDRFFAERPEGSVSTLKIQRTQQEDSAVYLCASSPDRVTSGANVLTFGAGSRLTVL.

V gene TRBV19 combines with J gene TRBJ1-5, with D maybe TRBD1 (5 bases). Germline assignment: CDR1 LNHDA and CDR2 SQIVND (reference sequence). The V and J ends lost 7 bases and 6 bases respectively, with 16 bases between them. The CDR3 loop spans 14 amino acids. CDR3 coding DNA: TGTGCCAGTACCATAGGGGCGCAAGGTCAGCCCCAGCATTTT. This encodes CASTIGAQGQPQHF.

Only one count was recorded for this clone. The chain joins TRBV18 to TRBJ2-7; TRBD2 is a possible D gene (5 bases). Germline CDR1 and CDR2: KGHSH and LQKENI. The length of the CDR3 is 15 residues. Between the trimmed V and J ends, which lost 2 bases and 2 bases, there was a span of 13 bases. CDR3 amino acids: CASSPASRVAYEQYF. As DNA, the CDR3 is TGTGCCAGCTCACCAGCGTCGAGGGTTGCCTACGAGCAGTACTTC.

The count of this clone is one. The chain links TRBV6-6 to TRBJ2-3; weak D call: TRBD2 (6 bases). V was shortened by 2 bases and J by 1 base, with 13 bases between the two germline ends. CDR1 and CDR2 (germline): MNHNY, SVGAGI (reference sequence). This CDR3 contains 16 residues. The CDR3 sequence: CASSYPGGVGTDTQYF. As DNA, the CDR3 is TGTGCCAGCAGTTACCCCGGGGGAGTGGGCACAGATACGCAGTATTTT.

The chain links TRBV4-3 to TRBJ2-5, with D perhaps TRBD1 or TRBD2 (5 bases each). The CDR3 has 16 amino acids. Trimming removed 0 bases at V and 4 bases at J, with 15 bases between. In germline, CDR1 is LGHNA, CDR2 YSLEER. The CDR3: CASSQEWDPWGETQYF. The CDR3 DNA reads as TGCGCCAGCAGCCAAGAGTGGGACCCTTGGGGAGAGACCCAGTACTTC.